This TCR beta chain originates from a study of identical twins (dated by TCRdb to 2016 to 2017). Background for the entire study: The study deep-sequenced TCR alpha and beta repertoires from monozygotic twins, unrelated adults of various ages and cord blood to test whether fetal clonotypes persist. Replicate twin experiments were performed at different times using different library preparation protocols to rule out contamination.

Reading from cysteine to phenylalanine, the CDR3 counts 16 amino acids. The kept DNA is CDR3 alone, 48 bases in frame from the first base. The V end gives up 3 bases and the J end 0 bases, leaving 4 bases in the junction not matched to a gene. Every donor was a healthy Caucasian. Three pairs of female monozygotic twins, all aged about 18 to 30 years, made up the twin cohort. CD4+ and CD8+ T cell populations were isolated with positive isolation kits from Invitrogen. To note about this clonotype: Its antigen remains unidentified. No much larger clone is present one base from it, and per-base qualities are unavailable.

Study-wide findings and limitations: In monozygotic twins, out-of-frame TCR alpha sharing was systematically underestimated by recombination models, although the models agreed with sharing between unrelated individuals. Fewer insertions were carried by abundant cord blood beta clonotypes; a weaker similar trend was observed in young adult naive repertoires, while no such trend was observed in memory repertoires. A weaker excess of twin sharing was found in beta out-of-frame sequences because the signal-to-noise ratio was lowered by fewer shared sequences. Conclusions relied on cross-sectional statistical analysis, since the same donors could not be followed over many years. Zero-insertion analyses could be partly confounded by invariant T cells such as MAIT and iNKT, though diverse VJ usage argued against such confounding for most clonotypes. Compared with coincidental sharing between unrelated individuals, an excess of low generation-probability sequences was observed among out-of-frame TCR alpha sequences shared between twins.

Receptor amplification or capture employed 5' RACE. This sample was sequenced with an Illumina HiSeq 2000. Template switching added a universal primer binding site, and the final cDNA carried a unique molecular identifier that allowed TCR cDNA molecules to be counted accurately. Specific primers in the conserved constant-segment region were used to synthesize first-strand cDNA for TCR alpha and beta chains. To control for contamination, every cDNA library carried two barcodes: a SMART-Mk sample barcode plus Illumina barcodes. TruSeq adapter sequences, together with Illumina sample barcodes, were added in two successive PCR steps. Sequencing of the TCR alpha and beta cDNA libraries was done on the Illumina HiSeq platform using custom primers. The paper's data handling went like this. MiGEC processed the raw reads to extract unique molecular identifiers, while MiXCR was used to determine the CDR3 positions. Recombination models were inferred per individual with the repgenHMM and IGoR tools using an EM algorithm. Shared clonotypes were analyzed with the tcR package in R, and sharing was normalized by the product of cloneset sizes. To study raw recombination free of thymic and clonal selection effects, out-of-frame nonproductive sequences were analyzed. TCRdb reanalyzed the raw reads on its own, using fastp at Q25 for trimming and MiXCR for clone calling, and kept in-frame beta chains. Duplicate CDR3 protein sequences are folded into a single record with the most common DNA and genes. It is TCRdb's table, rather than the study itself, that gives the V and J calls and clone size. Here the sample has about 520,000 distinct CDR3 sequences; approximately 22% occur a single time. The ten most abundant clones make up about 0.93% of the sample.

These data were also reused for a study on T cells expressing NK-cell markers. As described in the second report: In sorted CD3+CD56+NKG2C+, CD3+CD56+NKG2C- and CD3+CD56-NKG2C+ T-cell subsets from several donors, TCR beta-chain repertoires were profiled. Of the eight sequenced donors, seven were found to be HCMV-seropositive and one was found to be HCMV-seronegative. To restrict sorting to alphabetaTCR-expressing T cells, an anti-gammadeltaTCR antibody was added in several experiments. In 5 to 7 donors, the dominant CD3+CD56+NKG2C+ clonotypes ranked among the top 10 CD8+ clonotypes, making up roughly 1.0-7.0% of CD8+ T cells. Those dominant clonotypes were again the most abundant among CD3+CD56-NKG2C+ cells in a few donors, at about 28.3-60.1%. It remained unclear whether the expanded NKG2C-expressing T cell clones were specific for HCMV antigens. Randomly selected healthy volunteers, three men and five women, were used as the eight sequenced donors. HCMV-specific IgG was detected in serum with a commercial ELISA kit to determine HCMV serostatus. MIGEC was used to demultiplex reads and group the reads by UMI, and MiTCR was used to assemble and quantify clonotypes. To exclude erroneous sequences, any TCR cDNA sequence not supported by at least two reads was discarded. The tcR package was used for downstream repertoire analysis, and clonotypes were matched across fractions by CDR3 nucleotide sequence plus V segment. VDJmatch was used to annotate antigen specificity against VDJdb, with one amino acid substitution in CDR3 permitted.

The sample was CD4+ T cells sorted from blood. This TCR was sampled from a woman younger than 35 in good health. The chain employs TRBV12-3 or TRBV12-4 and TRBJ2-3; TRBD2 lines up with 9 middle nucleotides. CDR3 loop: CASSLQRGVSTDTQYF. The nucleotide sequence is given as TGTGCCAGCAGTTTGCAGCGGGGGGTTAGCACAGATACGCAGTATTTT.